This T cell receptor (beta chain) was captured in a study of cytomegalovirus exposure and HLA in healthy donors. Study information: Around 200 million T cells yielded more than 95 million unique TCR beta sequences, as an earlier analysis found. About 85 million unique TCRs from HLA-typed donors were held in an early release of data.

In the PCR, 60 Vbeta and 13 Jbeta primers were used. Clones were read by immunoSEQ multiplex PCR, and TCRdb kept only the in-frame ones, dropping some. Here the sample spans about 50,000 clones, roughly 80% being singletons. In the case of this clone: Its antigen is as yet unknown.

Study-wide results and caveats: One variant, a missense change in DCLRE1C, was linked in a later analysis to TCR beta V- and J-gene trimming. Published work reported that the classifier diagnosed cytomegalovirus status with high specificity and sensitivity.

Per the germline V gene, CDR1 is SEHNR and CDR2 is FQNEAQ (reference sequence). V lost 3 bases to trimming and J lost 3 bases; unmatched junction nucleotides: 7. This CDR3 contains 16 residues. The sequence was obtained from a man aged 30-40 years in good health and CMV-seronegative. Material for sequencing was PBMCs. This chain connects TRBV7-9 to TRBJ2-7; TRBD1 matches 11 bases. CDR3 protein: CASSFDGTGGSYEQYF. CDR3 DNA: TGTGCCAGCAGCTTTGATGGGACAGGGGGGAGCTACGAGCAGTACTTC.